One sample yielded the 20 T cell receptor beta chains listed below, sequenced in a study of blood T cell repertoires in COVID-19. Using immunoSEQ multiplex PCR, the repertoire was profiled, and TCRdb retains in-frame clones only, with some absent. The sample contains roughly 400,000 clones, 88% of which appear only once. Specimen: PBMCs or T cells enriched from blood (not recorded which). The receptors were gathered from a woman in her forties with acute COVID-19.

The chain combines TRBV11-2 with TRBJ1-2; D is perhaps TRBD1 (5 bases). This CDR3 is 12 amino acids long. From germline, CDR1 is SGHAT and CDR2 FQNNGV. Trimming pared 0 bases from V and 6 bases from J, leaving 5 bases between. DNA of the CDR3: TGTGCCAGCAGCTTAGAAGGGGATGGCTACACCTTC. Amino acid sequence: CASSLEGDGYTF.

This chain joins TRBV7-2 and TRBJ1-3; D uncertain. The CDR3 contains 16 residues. Deletions cut 1 base from V and 0 bases from J, with 10 bases between. The germline gives CDR1 SGHTA, CDR2 FQGNSA. The CDR3 nucleotides are TGTGCCAGCAGCTTAGTTGAGGGAATCTCTGGAAACACCATATATTTT. Translated, it gives CASSLVEGISGNTIYF.

The chain is built from TRBV7-9 and TRBJ1-1, with 12 bases aligning to TRBD1. The length of the CDR3 is 14 residues. The V gene end was trimmed by 4 bases and the J gene end by 8 bases; junction bases not matched to a gene: 5. Germline lookup yields CDR1 SEHNR and CDR2 FQNEAQ (reference sequence). Written as DNA, the CDR3 is TGTGCCAGCAGCTGGGGACAGGGGGCGTTGGAAGCTTTCTTT. It encodes CASSWGQGALEAFF.

V is TRBV5-4 and J is TRBJ2-7; D is perhaps TRBD2 (7 bases). The germline V and J ends were trimmed by 4 bases and 3 bases, with 17 bases remaining between them. In germline, CDR1 is SGHNT, CDR2 YYREEE (reference sequence). The CDR3 loop spans 15 amino acids. The CDR3 protein is CASSPPGGGGYEQYF. CDR3 bases: TGTGCCAGCAGCCCCCCCGGGGGCGGGGGCTACGAGCAGTACTTC.

This clone was seen a few times. The gene calls are TRBV2 and TRBJ1-2, with D perhaps TRBD1 (6 bases). The CDR3 runs to 13 residues. Between the trimmed V and J ends, which lost 6 bases and 3 bases, there was a span of 11 bases. Per the germline V gene, CDR1 is SNHLY and CDR2 is FYNNEI. The CDR3 sequence is CASRRTDHYGYTF. DNA for the CDR3: TGTGCCAGCAGGCGGACAGACCACTATGGCTACACCTTC.

The chain joins TRBV19 to TRBJ2-7; 7 bases align to TRBD2. The CDR3 length is 14 residues. V was pared by 3 bases and J by 1 base, with 3 bases of the junction left unmatched. The germline CDR1 and CDR2 sequences are LNHDA and SQIVND (reference sequence). This CDR3 reads CASSIRGDSYEQYF. The CDR3, as DNA: TGTGCCAGTAGTATTCGGGGGGATTCCTACGAGCAGTACTTC.

The V and J genes are TRBV2 and TRBJ1-2; D gene ambiguous. This CDR3 is 15 amino acids long. Germline loops: CDR1 SNHLY, CDR2 FYNNEI. Trimming took 2 bases from V and 4 from J, leaving 14 bases between them. The CDR3 sequence: CASSELDGGVYGYTF. In DNA, the CDR3 is TGTGCCAGCAGTGAACTCGACGGCGGAGTCTATGGCTACACCTTC.

The CDR3 sequence is CASSSLGNEQFF. The CDR3 nucleotides are TGCGCCAGCAGCTCTCTAGGAAATGAGCAGTTCTTC. This chain joins TRBV5-1 and TRBJ2-1; D remains unclear. The CDR3 runs 12 residues. The germline V gene has CDR1 SGHRS and CDR2 YFSETQ. The V end lost 3 bases, the J end lost 7 bases, and 8 bases lay between the germline ends.

J is TRBJ2-6 and V is TRBV18; D may be TRBD1 (6 bases). The CDR3 consists of 21 residues. Germline V gives CDR1 KGHSH, CDR2 LQKENI. Trimming took 1 base from V and 0 from J, leaving 22 bases between them. The CDR3 loop reads CASSPRTGQASAGSGANVLTF. DNA for the CDR3: TGTGCCAGCTCACCACGAACAGGGCAGGCCTCGGCAGGCTCTGGGGCCAACGTCCTGACTTTC.

CDR3 DNA: TGTGCCAGCAGGAAAAGCAGGGGACGTGGAAACACCATATATTTT. The encoded protein is CASRKSRGRGNTIYF. The chain couples TRBV11-3 to TRBJ1-3; D may be TRBD1 (6 bases). Germline CDR1 reads SGHNT; CDR2 reads YENEEA. CDR3 length: 15 amino acids. The V and J ends lost 6 bases and 3 bases respectively, with 15 bases between them.

The gene calls are TRBV6-5 and TRBJ2-3; no clear D gene. Germline assignment: CDR1 MNHEY and CDR2 SVGAGI. The CDR3 totals 12 residues. Trimming removed 5 bases from V and 0 bases from J, with 3 bases in between. The CDR3 here is CASSPSTDTQYF. CDR3 bases: TGTGCCAGCAGTCCAAGCACAGATACGCAGTATTTT.

In its sample, this clone was seen once. This sequence joins TRBV9 and TRBJ1-1, with TRBD1 matching 7 bases. From germline, CDR1 is SGDLS and CDR2 YYNGEE. J gave up 5 bases and V 4 bases, and 8 bases lay outside the gene matches. The CDR3 sequence is 14 residues long. CDR3 residues: CASSRPGTATEAFF. The CDR3 region has the DNA TGTGCCAGCAGCCGGCCCGGGACAGCGACTGAAGCTTTCTTT.

The gene calls are TRBV6-1 and TRBJ1-6; 7 bases match TRBD1. The germline V gene has CDR1 MNHNS and CDR2 SASEGT. CDR3 size: 16 residues. Trimming removed 3 bases from V and 8 bases from J; junction bases left unmatched: 10. This chain's CDR3 is CASSDWMRQGHSPLHF. DNA for the CDR3: TGTGCCAGCAGTGACTGGATGAGACAGGGACATTCACCCCTCCACTTT.

In DNA form, the CDR3 reads TGCGCCAGCAGCTTGCCGGGGGGCTACGAGCAGTACTTC. It translates to CASSLPGGYEQYF. The V call is TRBV5-1, the J call TRBJ2-7; 7 bases map to TRBD2. V lost 1 base to trimming and J lost 3 bases; unmatched junction nucleotides: 1. Germline V gives CDR1 SGHRS, CDR2 YFSETQ. This CDR3 contains 13 residues.

This clone was seen just once. The rearrangement joins TRBV12-5 to TRBJ1-1, with D perhaps matching TRBD1 (6 bases). CDR3 length equals 13 residues. V was trimmed by 7 bases and J by 1 base, leaving 10 bases between them. The V gene's germline CDR1 is LGHNT and CDR2 FRNRAP. The CDR3 spells CASAAGENTEAFF. For the CDR3, the DNA is TGTGCTAGTGCTGCAGGGGAGAACACTGAAGCTTTCTTT. Complete variable domain (other parts from reference TRBV12-5 and TRBJ1-1): DARVTQTPRHKVTEMGQEVTMRCQPILGHNTVFWYRQTMMQGLELLAYFRNRAPLDDSGMPKDRFSAEMPDATLATLKIQPSEPRDSAVYFCASAAGENTEAFFGQGTRLTVV.

In regard to this clone: Other nucleotide sequences in the sample specify the same CDR3. The chain uses TRBV24-1 and TRBJ2-3, with 11 bases lining up with TRBD1. CDR3 length equals 15 residues. J gave up 4 bases and V 4 bases, and 3 bases lay outside the gene matches. The V gene's germline CDR1 is KGHDR and CDR2 SFDVKD. The CDR3 sequence: CATSDGQGAADTQYF. CDR3 in DNA: TGTGCCACCAGTGACGGACAGGGGGCTGCAGATACGCAGTATTTT.

This clone was seen only once. The chain recombines TRBV7-6 with TRBJ1-6, with D perhaps matching TRBD1 (6 bases). Germline CDR1 is SGHVS and CDR2 is FNYEAQ. V was shortened by 1 base and J by 8 bases, with 12 bases between the two germline ends. The CDR3 loop spans 15 amino acids. This CDR3 is CASSLGQARDSPLHF. CDR3 sequence (DNA): TGTGCCAGCAGCTTAGGACAGGCGAGGGATTCACCCCTCCACTTT.

This clone appeared a single time. The chain employs TRBV19 and TRBJ1-6, with TRBD1 matching over 7 bases. The CDR3 spans 13 residues. The V segment lost 10 bases and the J segment 10 bases; nucleotides outside the gene matches: 10. Germline CDR1 reads LNHDA; CDR2 reads SQIVND (reference sequence). The CDR3 DNA follows: TGTGCCACCAACGACAGGGATGGGTCACCCCTCCACTTT. This gives the protein CATNDRDGSPLHF.

This chain links TRBV5-4 with TRBJ1-2, with TRBD1 as a possible D gene (5 bases). Germline V CDR1 and CDR2: SGHNT, YYREEE (reference sequence). Trimming stripped 4 bases from V and 3 bases from J, with 16 bases between. CDR3 length: 15 amino acids. This chain's CDR3 is CASSNGHGADYGYTF. The CDR3 DNA reads TGTGCCAGCAGCAATGGACATGGGGCTGACTATGGCTACACCTTC.

The V call is TRBV18, the J call TRBJ1-2; TRBD1 matches at 7 bases. J gave up 4 bases and V 3 bases, and 5 bases lay outside the gene matches. The CDR3 runs to 14 residues. The germline CDR1 and CDR2 sequences are KGHSH and LQKENI. CDR3 nucleotides: TGTGCCAGCTCACCGGGGACAGATAGCTATGGCTACACCTTC. Amino acid sequence: CASSPGTDSYGYTF. Full variable domain (missing parts from reference TRBV18 and TRBJ1-2): NAGVMQNPRHLVRRRGQEARLRCSPMKGHSHVYWYRQLPEEGLKFMVYLQKENIIDESGMPKERFSAEFPKEGPSILRIQQVVRGDSAAYFCASSPGTDSYGYTFGSGTRLTVV.